One and the same sample provided the 18 T cell receptor beta chains below, sequenced in a study of chemoradiotherapy in HPV16-positive cancers. Libraries were prepared by immunoSEQ multiplex PCR; TCRdb keeps only in-frame clonotypes and omits some of them. Among some 32,000 clones listed, about nine tenths were seen once. This specimen consisted of blood, obtained from a patient who underwent chemoradiotherapy. All receptors derive from a human donor with HPV-associated anogenital cancer.

This chain uses TRBV10-3 with TRBJ1-5; tentatively, D is TRBD1 (6 bases). V shed 2 bases and J shed 4 bases, with 12 bases lying between them. CDR1 and CDR2 (germline): ENHRY, SYGVKD. The CDR3 loop spans 15 amino acids. CDR3 region: CAISEEGVGNQPQHF. Here the CDR3 DNA reads TGTGCCATCAGTGAGGAGGGGGTGGGGAATCAGCCCCAGCATTTT.

The chain is built from TRBV5-4 and TRBJ2-2; D may be TRBD1 (6 bases). The CDR3 has 13 residues. CDR1 and CDR2 from the germline V gene are SGHNT and YYREEE (reference sequence). V lost 3 bases to trimming and J lost 5 bases, with 8 bases between them. For the CDR3, the DNA is TGTGCCAGCAGCTACAGGGATACCGGGGAGCTGTTTTTT. Its translation is CASSYRDTGELFF.

This sequence joins TRBV5-1 and TRBJ2-7; TRBD2 aligns across 9 bases. CDR1 and CDR2 from the germline V gene are SGHRS and YFSETQ. The CDR3 length is 15 residues. J gave up 0 bases and V 4 bases, and 5 bases lay outside the gene matches. DNA of the CDR3: TGCGCCAGCAGCCCCGCGGGGGGGGCCTCCTACGAGCAGTACTTC. Translation: CASSPAGGASYEQYF. Using reference TRBV5-1 and TRBJ2-7 for the parts outside the CDR3, the full variable domain is KAGVTQTPRYLIKTRGQQVTLSCSPISGHRSVSWYQQTPGQGLQFLFEYFSETQRNKGNFPGRFSGRQFSNSRSEMNVSTLELGDSALYLCASSPAGGASYEQYFGPGTRLTVT.

The gene calls are TRBV6-4 and TRBJ2-1; 9 bases align to TRBD1. The trim removed 2 bases at V and 3 bases at J, leaving 5 bases unmatched. The CDR3 consists of 16 residues. Germline V gene data show CDR1 as MRHNA and CDR2 as SNTAGT. CDR3 nucleotides: TGTGCCAGCAGTGACCATAGGACAGGGGACTACAATGAGCAGTTCTTC. Its protein product is CASSDHRTGDYNEQFF.

The rearrangement links TRBV2 to TRBJ1-2; 7 nucleotides match TRBD1. The CDR3 has 13 residues. In germline, CDR1 is SNHLY, CDR2 FYNNEI. Losses at the gene ends were 6 bases for V and 3 bases for J; bases not matched to a gene: 4. The chain's CDR3 is CASRQDRDYGYTF. CDR3 nucleotides: TGTGCCAGCAGGCAAGACAGGGACTATGGCTACACCTTC.

The chain recombines TRBV9 with TRBJ1-1; D ambiguous. The length of the CDR3 is 15 residues. Trimming took off 0 bases at V and 0 bases at J, with 9 bases between the two ends. Per the germline V gene, CDR1 is SGDLS and CDR2 is YYNGEE. The CDR3 region has the DNA TGTGCCAGCAGCGTAGAATGGTCTATGAACACTGAAGCTTTCTTT. Translated, it gives CASSVEWSMNTEAFF. The full variable domain, in which reference TRBV9 and TRBJ1-1 provide the parts outside the CDR3, is DSGVTQTPKHLITATGQRVTLRCSPRSGDLSVYWYQQSLDQGLQFLIQYYNGEERAKGNILERFSAQQFPDLHSELNLSSLELGDSALYFCASSVEWSMNTEAFFGQGTRLTVV.

This clone was recorded once. This rearrangement joins TRBV6-4 to TRBJ2-3; 11 nucleotides agree with TRBD2. CDR1 is MRHNA and CDR2 is SNTAGT in the germline V gene. Germline trimming cut 3 bases from V and 2 bases from J; bases unmatched to any gene: 4. The CDR3 length is 16 residues. The CDR3 DNA follows: TGTGCCAGCAGTGAGGGGACTAGCGGACCCACAGATACGCAGTATTTT. The encoded protein is CASSEGTSGPTDTQYF.

This clone was counted only a few times. The chain has TRBV19 and TRBJ2-2; TRBD2 might be the D (6 bases). Trimming removed 9 bases from V and 4 bases from J, with 18 bases in between. Germline-derived CDR1 and CDR2 are LNHDA and SQIVND (reference sequence). The CDR3 sequence is 15 residues long. CDR3 bases: TGTGCCAGCCAATGGCGGGGTACGGGCACCGGGGAGCTGTTTTTT. Translation: CASQWRGTGTGELFF.

The chain employs TRBV5-6 and TRBJ1-2, with 7 bases matching TRBD1. The trim removed 4 bases at V and 4 bases at J, leaving 7 bases unmatched. CDR3 length: 14 residues. Germline values: CDR1 SGHDT, CDR2 YYEEEE. CDR3 in DNA: TGTGCCAGCAGCCTTGGACAGGCACGCTATGGCTACACCTTC. It codes for CASSLGQARYGYTF.

The chain couples TRBV11-2 to TRBJ2-2, with D possibly being TRBD1 (6 bases). With 7 bases removed from V and 3 bases from J, the gap between germline ends came to 9 bases. The germline V gene encodes CDR1 SGHAT and CDR2 FQNNGV. CDR3 size: 13 residues. The CDR3 protein is CASIQGYTGELFF. The DNA for the CDR3 is TGTGCCAGCATACAGGGTTACACCGGGGAGCTGTTTTTT. The full variable domain, rest sourced from reference TRBV11-2 and TRBJ2-2, is EAGVAQSPRYKIIEKRQSVAFWCNPISGHATLYWYQQILGQGPKLLIQFQNNGVVDDSQLPKDRFSAERLKGVDSTLKIQPAKLEDSAVYLCASIQGYTGELFFGEGSRLTVL.

J is TRBJ1-5 and V is TRBV28, with a weak D call TRBD1 (5 bases). The CDR3 is made up of 14 amino acids. Germline CDR1 and CDR2: MDHEN and SYDVKM. The V end lost 4 bases, the J end lost 4 bases, and 11 bases lay between the germline ends. The CDR3 sequence: CASSSTARNQPQHF. The CDR3 DNA follows: TGTGCCAGCAGTTCGACAGCAAGGAATCAGCCCCAGCATTTT.

V gene TRBV19 combines with J gene TRBJ1-5; TRBD1 might be the D (5 bases). The CDR3 runs 14 residues. Trimming pared 5 bases from V and 1 base from J, leaving 9 bases between. CDR1 is LNHDA, CDR2 SQIVND, per germline (reference sequence). The CDR3 region has the DNA TGTGCCAGTAGTCTCAGGGAAAGCAATCAGCCCCAGCATTTT. Amino acid sequence: CASSLRESNQPQHF.

This chain links TRBV5-1 with TRBJ2-5; unclear D gene. The CDR3 loop spans 13 amino acids. V was pared by 4 bases and J by 3 bases, with 10 bases between. Germline CDR1 reads SGHRS; CDR2 reads YFSETQ. This CDR3 reads CASSLTGEETQYF. The CDR3 nucleotides read TGCGCCAGCAGCCTAACTGGGGAAGAGACCCAGTACTTC.

The chain recombines TRBV5-1 with TRBJ2-5, with TRBD1 identical over 7 bases. CDR3 length equals 14 residues. Looked up from germline, CDR1 is SGHRS and CDR2 is YFSETQ. With V trimmed by 0 bases and J by 5 bases, 4 bases remained unmatched. The CDR3 spells CASSLGPGGETQYF. The CDR3 DNA follows: TGCGCCAGCAGCTTGGGTCCAGGGGGTGAGACCCAGTACTTC.

The chain is built from TRBV18 and TRBJ1-4; D unresolved. The length of the CDR3 is 12 residues. The V end was cut by 4 bases, the J end by 5 bases, with 5 bases between. The germline gives CDR1 KGHSH, CDR2 LQKENI. CDR3 sequence (DNA): TGTGCCAGCTCACTACCGAATGAAAAACTGTTTTTT. Translation: CASSLPNEKLFF.

The chain carries TRBV10-2 and TRBJ2-6; no definite D call. Trimming removed 5 bases at V and 1 base at J, with 3 bases between. CDR3 length equals 13 residues. The germline gives CDR1 WSHSY, CDR2 SAAADI. CDR3 nucleotide sequence: TGCGCCAGCAGTAGTTCTGGGGCCAACGTCCTGACTTTC. Translating it yields CASSSSGANVLTF.

This sequence joins TRBV11-1 and TRBJ1-6, with D possibly being TRBD1 (5 bases). The length of the CDR3 is 14 residues. V was pared by 3 bases and J by 7 bases, with 10 bases between. The germline CDR1 and CDR2 sequences are SGHAT and FQDESV (reference sequence). The CDR3 spells CASSFRAMNSPLHF. The DNA of the CDR3 is TGTGCCAGCAGCTTCAGGGCGATGAATTCACCCCTCCACTTT.

Concerning this clone itself: Mismatch with germline at one junction end may stem from a read error. CDR3 loop: CASSLAAIFSGNTIYF. The CDR3 DNA follows: TGTGCCAGCAGCCTAGCGGCGATATTCTCTGGAAACACCATATATTTT. V gene TRBV7-2 combines with J gene TRBJ1-3, with no clear D. The CDR3 length is 16 residues. Germline V gives CDR1 SGHTA, CDR2 FQGNSA.